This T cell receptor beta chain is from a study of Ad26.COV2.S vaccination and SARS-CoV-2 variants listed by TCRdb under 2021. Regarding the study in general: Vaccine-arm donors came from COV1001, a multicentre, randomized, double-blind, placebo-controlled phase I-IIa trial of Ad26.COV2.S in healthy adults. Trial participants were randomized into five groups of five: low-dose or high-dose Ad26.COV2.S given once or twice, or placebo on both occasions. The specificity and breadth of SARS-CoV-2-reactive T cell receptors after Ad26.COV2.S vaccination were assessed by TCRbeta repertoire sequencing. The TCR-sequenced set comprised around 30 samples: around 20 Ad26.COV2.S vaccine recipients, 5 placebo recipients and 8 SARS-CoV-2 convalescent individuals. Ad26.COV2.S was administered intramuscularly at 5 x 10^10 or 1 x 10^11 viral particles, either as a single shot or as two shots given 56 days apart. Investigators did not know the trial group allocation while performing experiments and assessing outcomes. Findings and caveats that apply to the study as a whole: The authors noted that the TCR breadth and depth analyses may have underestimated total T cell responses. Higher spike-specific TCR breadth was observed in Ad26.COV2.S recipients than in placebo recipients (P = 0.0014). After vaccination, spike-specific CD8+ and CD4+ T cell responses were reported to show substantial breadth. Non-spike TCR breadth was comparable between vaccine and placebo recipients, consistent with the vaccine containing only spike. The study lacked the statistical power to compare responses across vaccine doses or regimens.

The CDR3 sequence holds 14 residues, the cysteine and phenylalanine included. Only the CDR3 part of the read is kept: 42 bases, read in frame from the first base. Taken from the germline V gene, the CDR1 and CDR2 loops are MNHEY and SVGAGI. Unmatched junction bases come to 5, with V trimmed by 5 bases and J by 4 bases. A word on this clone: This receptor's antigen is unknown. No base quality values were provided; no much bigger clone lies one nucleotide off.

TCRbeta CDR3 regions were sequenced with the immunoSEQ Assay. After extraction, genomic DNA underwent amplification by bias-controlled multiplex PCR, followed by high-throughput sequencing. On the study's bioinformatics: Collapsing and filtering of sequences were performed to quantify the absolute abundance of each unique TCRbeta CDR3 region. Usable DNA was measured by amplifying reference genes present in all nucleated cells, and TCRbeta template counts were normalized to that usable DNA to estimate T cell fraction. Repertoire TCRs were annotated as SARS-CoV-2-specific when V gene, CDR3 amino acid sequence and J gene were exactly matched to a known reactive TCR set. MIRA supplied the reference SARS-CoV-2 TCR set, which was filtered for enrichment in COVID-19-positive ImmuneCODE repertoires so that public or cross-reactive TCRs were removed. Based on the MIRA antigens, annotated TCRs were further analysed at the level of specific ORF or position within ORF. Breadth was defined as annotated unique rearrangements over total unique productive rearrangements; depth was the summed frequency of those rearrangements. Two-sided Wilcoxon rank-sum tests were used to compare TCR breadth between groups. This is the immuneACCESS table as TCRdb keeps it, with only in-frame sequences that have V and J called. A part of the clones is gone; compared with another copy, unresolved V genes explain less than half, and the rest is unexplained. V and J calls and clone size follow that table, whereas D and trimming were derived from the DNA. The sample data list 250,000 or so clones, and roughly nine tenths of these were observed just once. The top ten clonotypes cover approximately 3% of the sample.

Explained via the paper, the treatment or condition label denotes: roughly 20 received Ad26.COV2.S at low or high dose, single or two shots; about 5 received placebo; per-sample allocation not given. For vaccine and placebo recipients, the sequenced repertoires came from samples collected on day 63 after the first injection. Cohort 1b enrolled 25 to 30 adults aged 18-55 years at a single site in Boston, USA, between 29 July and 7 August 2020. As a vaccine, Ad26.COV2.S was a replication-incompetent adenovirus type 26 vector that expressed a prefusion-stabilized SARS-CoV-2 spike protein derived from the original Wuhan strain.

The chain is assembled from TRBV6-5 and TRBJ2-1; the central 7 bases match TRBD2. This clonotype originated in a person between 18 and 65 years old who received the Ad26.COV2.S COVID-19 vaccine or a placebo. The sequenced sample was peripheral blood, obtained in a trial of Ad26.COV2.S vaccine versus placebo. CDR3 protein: CASSRGSGYNEQFF. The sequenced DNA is TGTGCCAGCAGTCGCGGGAGCGGTTACAATGAGCAGTTCTTC.